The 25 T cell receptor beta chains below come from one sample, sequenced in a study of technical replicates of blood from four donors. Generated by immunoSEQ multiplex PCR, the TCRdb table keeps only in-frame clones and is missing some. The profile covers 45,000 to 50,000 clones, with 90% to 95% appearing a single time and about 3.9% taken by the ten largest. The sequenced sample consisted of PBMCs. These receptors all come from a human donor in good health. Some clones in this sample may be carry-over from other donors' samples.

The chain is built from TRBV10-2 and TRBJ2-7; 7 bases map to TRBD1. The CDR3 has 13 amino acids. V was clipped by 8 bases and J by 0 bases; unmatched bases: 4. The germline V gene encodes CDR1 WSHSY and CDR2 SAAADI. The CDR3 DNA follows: TGCGCCAGCCACAGGGGACCCTCCTACGAGCAGTACTTC. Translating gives CASHRGPSYEQYF.

The CDR3 nucleotides read TGTGCCAGCAGTCCTAGCGGGAGTATCACCTACGAGCAGTACTTC. It encodes CASSPSGSITYEQYF. The chain links TRBV27 to TRBJ2-7, with TRBD2 identical over 10 bases. The CDR3 is 15 residues long. V gave up 5 bases and J gave up 2 bases; unmatched junction bases: 6. Germline V gene sequence: CDR1 MNHEY, CDR2 SMNVEV (reference sequence).

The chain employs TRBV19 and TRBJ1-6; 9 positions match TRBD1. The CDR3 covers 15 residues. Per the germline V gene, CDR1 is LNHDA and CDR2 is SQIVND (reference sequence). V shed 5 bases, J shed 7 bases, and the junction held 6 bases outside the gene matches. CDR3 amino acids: CASSPDRGENSPLHF. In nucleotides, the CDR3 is TGTGCCAGTAGTCCGGACAGGGGAGAAAATTCACCCCTCCACTTT.

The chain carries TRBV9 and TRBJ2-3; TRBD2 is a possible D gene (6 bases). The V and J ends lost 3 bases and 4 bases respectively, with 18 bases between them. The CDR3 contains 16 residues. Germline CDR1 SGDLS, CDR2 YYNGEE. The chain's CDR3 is CASSASGVGAADTQYF. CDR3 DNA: TGTGCCAGCAGCGCGTCGGGGGTAGGGGCCGCAGATACGCAGTATTTT.

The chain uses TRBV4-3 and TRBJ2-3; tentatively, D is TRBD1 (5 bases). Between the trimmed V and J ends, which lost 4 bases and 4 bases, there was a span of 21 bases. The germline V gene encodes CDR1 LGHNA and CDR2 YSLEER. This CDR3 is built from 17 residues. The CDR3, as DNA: TGCGCCAGCAGCCTTCGCCCCGTGGACAACGGAGCAGATACGCAGTATTTT. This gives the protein CASSLRPVDNGADTQYF.

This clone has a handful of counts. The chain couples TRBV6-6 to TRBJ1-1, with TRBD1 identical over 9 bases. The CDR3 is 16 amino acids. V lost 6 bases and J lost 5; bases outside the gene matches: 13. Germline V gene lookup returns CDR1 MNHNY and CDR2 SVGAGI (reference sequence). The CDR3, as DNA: TGTGCCAGCAGAAGCCCCGGGACAGGGAGTCGTACTGAAGCTTTCTTT. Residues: CASRSPGTGSRTEAFF.

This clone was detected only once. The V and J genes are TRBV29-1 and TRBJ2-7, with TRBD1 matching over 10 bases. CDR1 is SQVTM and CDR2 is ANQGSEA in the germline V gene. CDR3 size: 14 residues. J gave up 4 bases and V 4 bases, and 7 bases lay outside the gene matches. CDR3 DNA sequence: TGCAGCGTTGGTAAGGGACAGGGGATATACGAGCAGTACTTC. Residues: CSVGKGQGIYEQYF.

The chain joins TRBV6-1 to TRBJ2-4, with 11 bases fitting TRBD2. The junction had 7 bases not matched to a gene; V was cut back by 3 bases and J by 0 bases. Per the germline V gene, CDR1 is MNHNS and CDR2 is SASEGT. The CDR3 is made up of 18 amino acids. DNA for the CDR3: TGTGCCAGCAGTGATCCACCGACTAGCGGGATAGCCAAAAACATTCAGTACTTC. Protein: CASSDPPTSGIAKNIQYF.

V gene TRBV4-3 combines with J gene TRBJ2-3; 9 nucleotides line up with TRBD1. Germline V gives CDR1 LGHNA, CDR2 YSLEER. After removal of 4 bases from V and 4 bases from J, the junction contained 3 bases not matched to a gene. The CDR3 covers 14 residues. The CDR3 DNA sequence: TGCGCCAGCAGCCCTTGGGACAGGGCAGATACGCAGTATTTT. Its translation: CASSPWDRADTQYF.

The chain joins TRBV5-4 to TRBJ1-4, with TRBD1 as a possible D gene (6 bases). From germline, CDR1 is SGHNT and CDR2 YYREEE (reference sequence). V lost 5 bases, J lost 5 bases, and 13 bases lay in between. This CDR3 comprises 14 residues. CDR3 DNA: TGTGCCAGCAGTGCTGGACAGCTGAATGAAAAACTGTTTTTT. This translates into CASSAGQLNEKLFF.

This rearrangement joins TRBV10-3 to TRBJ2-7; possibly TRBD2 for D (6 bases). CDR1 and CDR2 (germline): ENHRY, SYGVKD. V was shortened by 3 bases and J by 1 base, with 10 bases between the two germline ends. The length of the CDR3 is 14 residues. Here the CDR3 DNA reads TGTGCCATCAGTGACTGGGGGAGGTCCTACGAGCAGTACTTC. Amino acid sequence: CAISDWGRSYEQYF.

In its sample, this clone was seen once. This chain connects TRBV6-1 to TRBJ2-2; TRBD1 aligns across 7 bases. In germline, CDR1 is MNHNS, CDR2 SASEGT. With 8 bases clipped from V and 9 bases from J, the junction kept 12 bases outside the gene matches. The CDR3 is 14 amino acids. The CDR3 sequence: CASGDWGQPRELFF. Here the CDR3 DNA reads TGTGCCAGCGGCGACTGGGGACAGCCCCGGGAGCTGTTTTTT.

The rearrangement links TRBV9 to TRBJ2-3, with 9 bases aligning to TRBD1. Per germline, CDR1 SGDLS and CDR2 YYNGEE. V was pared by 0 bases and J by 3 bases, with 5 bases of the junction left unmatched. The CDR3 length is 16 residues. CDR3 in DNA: TGTGCCAGCAGCGTAGGGGAGGGACAGGGAACAGATACGCAGTATTTT. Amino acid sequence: CASSVGEGQGTDTQYF.

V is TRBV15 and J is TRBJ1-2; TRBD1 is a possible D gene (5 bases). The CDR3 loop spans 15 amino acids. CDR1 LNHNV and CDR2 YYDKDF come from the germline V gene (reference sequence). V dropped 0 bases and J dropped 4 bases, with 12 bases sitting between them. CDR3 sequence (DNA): TGTGCCACCAGCAGAGAAGGGGCCACCATCTATGGCTACACCTTC. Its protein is CATSREGATIYGYTF.

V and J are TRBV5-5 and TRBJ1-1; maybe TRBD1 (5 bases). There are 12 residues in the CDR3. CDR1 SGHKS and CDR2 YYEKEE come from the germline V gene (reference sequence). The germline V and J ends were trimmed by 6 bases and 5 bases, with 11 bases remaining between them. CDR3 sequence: CASIPGGTEAFF. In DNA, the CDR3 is TGTGCCAGCATTCCGGGGGGGACTGAAGCTTTCTTT. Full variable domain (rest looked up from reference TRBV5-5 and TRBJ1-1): DAGVTQSPTHLIKTRGQQVTLRCSPISGHKSVSWYQQVLGQGPQFIFQYYEKEERGRGNFPDRFSARQFPNYSSELNVNALLLGDSALYLCASIPGGTEAFFGQGTRLTVV.

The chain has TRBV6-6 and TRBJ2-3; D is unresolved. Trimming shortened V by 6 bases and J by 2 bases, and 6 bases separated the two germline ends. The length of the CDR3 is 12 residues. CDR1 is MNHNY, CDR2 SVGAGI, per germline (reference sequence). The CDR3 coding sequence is TGTGCCAGCAGCCCCATCACAGATACGCAGTATTTT. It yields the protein CASSPITDTQYF.

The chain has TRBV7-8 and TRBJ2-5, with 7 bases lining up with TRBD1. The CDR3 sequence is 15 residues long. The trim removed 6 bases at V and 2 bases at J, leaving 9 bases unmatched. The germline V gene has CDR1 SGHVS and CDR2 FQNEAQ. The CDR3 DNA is TGTGCCAGCAGACCAAGGGGGCAGACACAAGAGACCCAGTACTTC. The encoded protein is CASRPRGQTQETQYF.

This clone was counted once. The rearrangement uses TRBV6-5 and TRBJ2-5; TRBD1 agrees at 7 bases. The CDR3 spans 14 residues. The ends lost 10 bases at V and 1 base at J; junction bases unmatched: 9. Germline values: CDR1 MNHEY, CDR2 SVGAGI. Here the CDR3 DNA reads TGTGCCACCACTAAGGGGGCGCCCCAAGAGACCCAGTACTTC. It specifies CATTKGAPQETQYF.

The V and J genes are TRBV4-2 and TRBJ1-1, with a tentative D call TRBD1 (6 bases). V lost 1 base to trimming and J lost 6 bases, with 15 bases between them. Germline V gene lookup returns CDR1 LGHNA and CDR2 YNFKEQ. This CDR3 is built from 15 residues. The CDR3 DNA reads TGTGCCAGCAGCCAAGCGGGGAGGGGGGGTCCTGAAGCTTTCTTT. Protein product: CASSQAGRGGPEAFF.

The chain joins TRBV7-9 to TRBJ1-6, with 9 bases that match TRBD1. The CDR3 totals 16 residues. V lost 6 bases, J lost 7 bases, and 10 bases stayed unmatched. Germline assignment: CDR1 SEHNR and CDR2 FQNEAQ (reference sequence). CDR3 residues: CASSSPGTGGNSPLHF. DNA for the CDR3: TGTGCCAGCAGTTCGCCGGGAACAGGGGGCAATTCACCCCTCCACTTT.

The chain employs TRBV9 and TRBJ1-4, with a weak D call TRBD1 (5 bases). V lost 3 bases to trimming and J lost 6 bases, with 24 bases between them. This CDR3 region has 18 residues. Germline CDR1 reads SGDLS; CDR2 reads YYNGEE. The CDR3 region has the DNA TGTGCCAGCAGCGCGCGGCCGGGTCGGTTGAAAGGGGATGAAAAACTGTTTTTT. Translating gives CASSARPGRLKGDEKLFF.

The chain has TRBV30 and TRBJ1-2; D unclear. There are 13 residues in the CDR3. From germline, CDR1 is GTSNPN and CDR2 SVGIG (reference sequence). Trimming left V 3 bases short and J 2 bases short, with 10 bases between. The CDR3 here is CAWSPGSNYGYTF. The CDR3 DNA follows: TGTGCCTGGAGCCCCGGGTCGAACTATGGCTACACCTTC.

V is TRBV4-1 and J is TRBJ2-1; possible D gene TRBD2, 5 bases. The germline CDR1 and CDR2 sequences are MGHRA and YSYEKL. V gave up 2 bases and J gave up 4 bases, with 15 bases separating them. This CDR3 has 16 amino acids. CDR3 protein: CASSQLTRWAYNEQFF. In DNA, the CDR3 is TGCGCCAGCAGCCAATTAACTAGGTGGGCTTACAATGAGCAGTTCTTC.

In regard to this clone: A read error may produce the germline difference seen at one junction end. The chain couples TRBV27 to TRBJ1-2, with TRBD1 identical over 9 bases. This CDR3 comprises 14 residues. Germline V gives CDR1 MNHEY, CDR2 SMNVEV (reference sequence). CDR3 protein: CASSISGTGNGYTF. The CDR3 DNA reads TGTGCCAGCAGTATATCCGGGACAGGGAATGGCTACACCTTC.

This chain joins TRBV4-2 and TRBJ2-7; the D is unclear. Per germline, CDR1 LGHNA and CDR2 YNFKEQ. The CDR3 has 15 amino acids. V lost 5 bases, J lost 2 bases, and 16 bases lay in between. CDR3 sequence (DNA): TGTGCCAGCAGCAAGACGAGCGTAACCGCCTACGAGCAGTACTTC. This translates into CASSKTSVTAYEQYF.